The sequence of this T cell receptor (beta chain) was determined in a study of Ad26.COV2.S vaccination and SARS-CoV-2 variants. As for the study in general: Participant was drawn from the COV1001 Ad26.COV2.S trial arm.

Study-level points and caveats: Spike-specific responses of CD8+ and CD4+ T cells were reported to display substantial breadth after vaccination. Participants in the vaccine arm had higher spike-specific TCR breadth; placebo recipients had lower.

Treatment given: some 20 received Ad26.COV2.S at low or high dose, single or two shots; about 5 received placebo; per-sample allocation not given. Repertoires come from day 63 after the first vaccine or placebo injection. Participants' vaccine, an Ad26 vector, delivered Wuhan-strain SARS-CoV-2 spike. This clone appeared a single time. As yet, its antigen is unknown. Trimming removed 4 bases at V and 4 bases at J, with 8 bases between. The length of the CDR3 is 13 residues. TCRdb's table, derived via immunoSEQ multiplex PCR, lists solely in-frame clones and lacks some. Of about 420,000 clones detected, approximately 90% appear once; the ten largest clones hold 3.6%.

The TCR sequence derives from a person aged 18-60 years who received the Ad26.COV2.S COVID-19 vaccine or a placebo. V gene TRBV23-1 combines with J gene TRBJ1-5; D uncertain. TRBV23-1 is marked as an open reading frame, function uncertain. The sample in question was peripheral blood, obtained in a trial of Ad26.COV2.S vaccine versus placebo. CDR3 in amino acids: CASSRLGNQPQHF. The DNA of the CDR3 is TGCGCCAGCAGTCGGTTGGGAAATCAGCCCCAGCATTTT.